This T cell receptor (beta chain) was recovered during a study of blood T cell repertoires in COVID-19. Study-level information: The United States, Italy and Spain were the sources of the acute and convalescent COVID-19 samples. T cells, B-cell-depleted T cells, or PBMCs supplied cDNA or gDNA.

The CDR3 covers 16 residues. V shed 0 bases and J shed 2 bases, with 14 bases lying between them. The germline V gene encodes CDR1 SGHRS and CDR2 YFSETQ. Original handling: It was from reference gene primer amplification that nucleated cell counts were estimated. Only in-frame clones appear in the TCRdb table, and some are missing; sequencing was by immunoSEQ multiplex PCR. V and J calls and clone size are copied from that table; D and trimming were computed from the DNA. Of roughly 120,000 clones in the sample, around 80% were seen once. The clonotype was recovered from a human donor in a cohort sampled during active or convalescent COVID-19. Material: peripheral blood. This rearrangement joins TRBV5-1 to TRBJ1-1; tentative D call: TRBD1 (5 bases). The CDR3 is CASSLVGQGINTEAFF. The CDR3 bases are TGCGCCAGCAGCTTGGTGGGGCAGGGTATCAACACTGAAGCTTTCTTT.